Listed below are T cell receptor beta chains from one sample, sequenced in a study of T cells after posttransplantation cyclophosphamide. Method: immunoSEQ multiplex PCR; TCRdb's copy keeps in-frame clones and lacks some. There are around 20,000 clones in the sample; roughly 85% occur only once, and roughly 9% lies in the top ten. The sequenced sample consisted of memory CD4+ T cells sorted from blood. The receptors stem from a man aged 25-45 years in good health and a related stem cell transplant donor. Each CDR3 is given with its conserved first and last residue. Fields, in order: V gene, clone size, D gene, CDR3 length, J gene, CDR3 protein, CDR3 DNA. A D gene is named only where the DNA matches it firmly. Size values are once, few and many counts, or a class for expanded clones, and some rows have none.

>TRBV7-2|.|.|14|TRBJ1-6
CASSLVAGQSPLHF
TGTGCCAGCAGCTTAGTGGCAGGGCAATCACCCCTCCACTTT
>TRBV5-1|.|.|12|TRBJ2-5
CASSLAMETQYF
TGCGCCAGCAGCTTGGCAATGGAGACCCAGTACTTC
>TRBV11-2|.|.|15|TRBJ1-4
CASSRGSRNNEKLFF
TGTGCCAGCAGCAGAGGGAGCAGGAATAATGAAAAACTGTTTTTT
>TRBV4-2|.|TRBD2|18|TRBJ2-7
CASSQDQSSGGSSYEQYF
TGTGCCAGCAGCCAAGATCAGTCTAGCGGGGGCTCCTCCTACGAGCAGTACTTC
>TRBV20-1|.|.|11|TRBJ2-1
CSAPEWNEQFF
TGCAGTGCGCCGGAGTGGAATGAGCAGTTCTTC
>TRBV27|few|.|15|TRBJ1-1
CASKPEGLRNTEAFF
TGTGCCAGCAAACCAGAGGGACTGAGGAACACTGAAGCTTTCTTT
>TRBV25-1|.|.|14|TRBJ1-1
CASSEIYSNTEAFF
TGTGCCAGCAGTGAAATCTACAGCAACACTGAAGCTTTCTTT
>TRBV5-4|few|.|14|TRBJ2-7
CASSPQGISYEQYF
TGTGCCAGCAGCCCGCAGGGGATCTCCTACGAGCAGTACTTC
>TRBV2|.|.|14|TRBJ2-2
CASRQDGSTGELFF
TGTGCCAGCAGACAGGATGGGTCTACCGGGGAGCTGTTTTTT
>TRBV5-1|.|TRBD1|14|TRBJ1-2
CASSWIQGEDGYTF
TGCGCCAGCAGCTGGATTCAGGGGGAGGATGGCTACACCTTC
>TRBV18|.|.|15|TRBJ2-5
CASSPAAGQAETQYF
TGTGCCAGCTCACCAGCAGCGGGACAGGCGGAGACCCAGTACTTC
>TRBV7-2|.|.|15|TRBJ2-1
CASSLDSLSYNEQFF
TGTGCCAGCAGCCTGGACAGCCTCTCCTACAATGAGCAGTTCTTC
>TRBV11-2|.|TRBD2|16|TRBJ2-7
CASSFHNSGGASEQYF
TGTGCCAGCAGCTTTCATAATAGCGGGGGGGCCAGCGAGCAGTACTTC
>TRBV7-8|.|.|13|TRBJ2-1
CASSLWQGREQFF
TGTGCCAGCAGCTTATGGCAGGGTAGAGAGCAGTTCTTC
>TRBV27|.|TRBD1|12|TRBJ1-5
CASWTGSQPQHF
TGTGCCAGCTGGACAGGGTCCCAGCCCCAGCATTTT